The 9 T cell receptor beta chains given below trace back to one sample, sequenced in a study of OX40 agonist ivuxolimab in advanced cancers. Receptor libraries were prepared by the immunoSEQ multiplex PCR assay. The table comes from immuneACCESS by way of TCRdb, which keeps in-frame sequences with V and J called. Part of the clones is missing from these tables; in studies checked, under half for an unresolved V gene and the rest for unknown reasons. Present in this sample are 30,000 or so clones, around four fifths of which were seen just once. The biggest ten clones account for over 8.5% of the sample. The sample in question was CD4+ or CD8+ T cells sorted from blood, obtained in a trial of the OX40 agonist ivuxolimab. The receptor set was obtained from an adult with an advanced solid tumor such as melanoma, head and neck, liver or kidney cancer.

J is TRBJ2-7 and V is TRBV11-3, with TRBD1 matching over 9 bases. Germline values: CDR1 SGHNT, CDR2 YENEEA. The CDR3 totals 14 residues. With 5 bases clipped from V and 5 bases from J, the junction kept 7 bases outside the gene matches. CDR3 protein: CASSPDRGRNEQYF. CDR3 nucleotide sequence: TGTGCCAGCAGCCCGGACAGGGGAAGGAACGAGCAGTACTTC. Based on the CDR3 plus reference TRBV11-3 and TRBJ2-7, the full variable domain is EAGVVQSPRYKIIEKKQPVAFWCNPISGHNTLYWYLQNLGQGPELLIRYENEEAVDDSQLPKDRFSAERLKGVDSTLKIQPAELGDSAVYLCASSPDRGRNEQYFGPGTRLTVT.

The rearrangement joins TRBV2 to TRBJ2-7; D not certain. V was pared by 3 bases and J by 2 bases, with 2 bases between. The CDR3 spans 11 residues. Germline CDR1 reads SNHLY; CDR2 reads FYNNEI. In DNA form, the CDR3 reads TGTGCCAGCAGTGAGACCTACGAGCAGTACTTC. Its translation: CASSETYEQYF.

On this clone itself: The junction does not match germline at one end; this may be a read error. The J gene is TRBJ2-6, the V gene TRBV11-2; D gene ambiguous. Germline lookup yields CDR1 SGHAT and CDR2 FQNNGV. The CDR3 runs to 17 residues. The CDR3 coding sequence is TGCGCCAGCAGCCAAGATCTGAAGGGCTCTGGGGCCAACGTCCTGACTTTC. As protein: CASSQDLKGSGANVLTF.

This chain links TRBV7-8 with TRBJ1-4, with 7 positions matching TRBD1. Losses at the gene ends were 0 bases for V and 12 bases for J; bases not matched to a gene: 10. Germline V gene data show CDR1 as SGHVS and CDR2 as FQNEAQ. CDR3 size: 15 residues. The CDR3 DNA is TGTGCCAGCAGCTTAGCCGGGACAGCAGGCCCCCAACTGTTTTTT. It is translated as CASSLAGTAGPQLFF.

The chain has TRBV4-3 and TRBJ1-4, with D perhaps TRBD1 (5 bases). The CDR3 runs 15 residues. Deletions cut 1 base from V and 8 bases from J, with 14 bases between. Germline-derived CDR1 and CDR2 are LGHNA and YSLEER. CDR3 in DNA: TGCGCCAGCAGCCAAGGAGTTACCAGGGCCGAAAAACTGTTTTTT. It translates to CASSQGVTRAEKLFF.

The V call is TRBV7-8, the J call TRBJ1-5; possibly TRBD1 for D (5 bases). The CDR3 runs to 16 residues. V lost 2 bases to trimming and J lost 4 bases, with 15 bases between them. CDR1 and CDR2 from the germline V gene are SGHVS and FQNEAQ. The CDR3 sequence is CASSLIGREWNQPQHF. CDR3 bases: TGTGCCAGCAGCTTAATAGGCAGGGAGTGGAATCAGCCCCAGCATTTT.

The genes are TRBV2 and TRBJ2-7; 7 positions agree with TRBD2. The germline V gene encodes CDR1 SNHLY and CDR2 FYNNEI. The CDR3 sequence is 15 residues long. The trim removed 3 bases at V and 4 bases at J, leaving 9 bases unmatched. This CDR3 reads CASSELAEPTYEQYF. Here the CDR3 DNA reads TGTGCCAGCAGTGAGCTAGCGGAGCCTACATACGAGCAGTACTTC.

This chain uses TRBV4-1 with TRBJ2-7; TRBD2 matches 13 bases. Germline CDR1 is MGHRA and CDR2 is YSYEKL. With 0 bases clipped from V and 0 bases from J, the junction kept 2 bases outside the gene matches. The CDR3 runs 17 residues. CDR3: CASSQEGLAGASYEQYF. CDR3 coding DNA: TGCGCCAGCAGCCAAGAAGGACTAGCGGGGGCCTCCTACGAGCAGTACTTC.

The gene calls are TRBV27 and TRBJ1-6; the D is unclear. Germline CDR1 reads MNHEY; CDR2 reads SMNVEV (reference sequence). The CDR3 length is 12 residues. V shed 11 bases and J shed 6 bases, with 11 bases lying between them. CDR3 DNA: TGTGCCTCACAAAGTGGTAATTCACCCCTCCACTTT. Amino acids: CASQSGNSPLHF.